The entry below gives a single T cell receptor beta chain sequence along with its context. The antigen remains unidentified. CDR3 length equals 14 residues. V was trimmed by 2 bases and J by 6 bases, leaving 14 bases between them. The germline V gene has CDR1 KGHSH and CDR2 LQKENI. The data originate from a study of blood T cells in healthy people across ages. A second PCR of 7 to 11 cycles used a sample-barcoded 5' primer and a J-beta primer mix. TCRdb reanalysed the 5' RACE reads using MiXCR and keeps one entry per CDR3 protein. This sample yields about 590,000 distinct CDR3 sequences, of which about 30% are seen a single time; roughly 14% belongs to the top ten. Overall study results and limits: Diversity of TCR beta per million T cells declined in a roughly linear way with age. PBMCs that were unsorted prevented a conclusive naive versus antigen-experienced comparison.

The TCR comes from a woman at least 80 years old in good health. The chain is built from TRBV18 and TRBJ2-7; D is possibly TRBD1 (6 bases). Sequencing was performed on blood. CDR3 DNA: TGTGCCAGCTCACCATTTTCGGACAGATCCGAGCAGTACTTC. Amino acids: CASSPFSDRSEQYF.